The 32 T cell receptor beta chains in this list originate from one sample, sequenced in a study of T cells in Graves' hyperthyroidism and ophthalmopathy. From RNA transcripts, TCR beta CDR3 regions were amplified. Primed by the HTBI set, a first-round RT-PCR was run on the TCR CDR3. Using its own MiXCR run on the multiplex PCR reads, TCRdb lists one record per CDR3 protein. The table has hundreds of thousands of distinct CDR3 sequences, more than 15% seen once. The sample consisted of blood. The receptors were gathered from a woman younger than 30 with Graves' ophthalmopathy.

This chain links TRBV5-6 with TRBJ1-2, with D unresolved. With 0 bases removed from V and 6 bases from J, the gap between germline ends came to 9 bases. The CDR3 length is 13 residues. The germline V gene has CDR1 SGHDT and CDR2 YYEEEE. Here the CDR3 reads CASSLVSANGYTF. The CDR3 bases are TGTGCCAGCAGCTTGGTTTCGGCCAATGGCTACACCTTC.

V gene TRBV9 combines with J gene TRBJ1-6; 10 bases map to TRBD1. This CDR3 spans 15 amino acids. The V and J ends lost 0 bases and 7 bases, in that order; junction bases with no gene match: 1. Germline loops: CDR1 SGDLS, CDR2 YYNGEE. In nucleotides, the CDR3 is TGTGCCAGCAGCGTAGCGGGACAGGGGAATTCACCCCTCCACTTT. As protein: CASSVAGQGNSPLHF. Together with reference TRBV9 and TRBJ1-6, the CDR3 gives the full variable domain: DSGVTQTPKHLITATGQRVTLRCSPRSGDLSVYWYQQSLDQGLQFLIQYYNGEERAKGNILERFSAQQFPDLHSELNLSSLELGDSALYFCASSVAGQGNSPLHFGNGTRLTVT.

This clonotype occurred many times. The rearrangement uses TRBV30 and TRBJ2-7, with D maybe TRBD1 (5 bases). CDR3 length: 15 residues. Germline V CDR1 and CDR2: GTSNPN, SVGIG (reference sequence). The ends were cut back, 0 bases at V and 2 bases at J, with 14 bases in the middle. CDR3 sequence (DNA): TGTGCCTGGAGTGTACGCAGGGAAAATCCCTACGAGCAGTACTTC. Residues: CAWSVRRENPYEQYF.

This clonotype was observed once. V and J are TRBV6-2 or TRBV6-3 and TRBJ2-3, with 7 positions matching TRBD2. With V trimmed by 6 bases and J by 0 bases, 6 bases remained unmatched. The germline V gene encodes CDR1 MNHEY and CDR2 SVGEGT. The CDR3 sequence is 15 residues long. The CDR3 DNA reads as TGTGCCAGCAGCCCGCACGGGGGGAGCACAGATACGCAGTATTTT. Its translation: CASSPHGGSTDTQYF.

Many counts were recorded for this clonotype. CDR3 residues: CASTGKGGRLNTEAFF. CDR3 bases: TGTGCCAGTACCGGCAAGGGGGGTAGGTTGAACACTGAAGCTTTCTTT. V is TRBV19 and J is TRBJ1-1; maybe TRBD1 (6 bases). This CDR3 has 16 residues. From germline, CDR1 is LNHDA and CDR2 SQIVND (reference sequence). V lost 7 bases and J lost 0, with 18 bases in between. Full variable domain (outside the CDR3, taken from reference TRBV19 and TRBJ1-1): DGGITQSPKYLFRKEGQNVTLSCEQNLNHDAMYWYRQDPGQGLRLIYYSQIVNDFQKGDIAEGYSVSREKKESFPLTVTSAQKNPTAFYLCASTGKGGRLNTEAFFGQGTRLTVV.

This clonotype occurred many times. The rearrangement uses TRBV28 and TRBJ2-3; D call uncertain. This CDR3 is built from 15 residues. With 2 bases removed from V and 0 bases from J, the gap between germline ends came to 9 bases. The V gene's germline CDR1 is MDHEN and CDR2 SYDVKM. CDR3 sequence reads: CASSLEQSSTDTQYF. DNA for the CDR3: TGTGCCAGCAGTTTAGAGCAATCAAGCACAGATACGCAGTATTTT.

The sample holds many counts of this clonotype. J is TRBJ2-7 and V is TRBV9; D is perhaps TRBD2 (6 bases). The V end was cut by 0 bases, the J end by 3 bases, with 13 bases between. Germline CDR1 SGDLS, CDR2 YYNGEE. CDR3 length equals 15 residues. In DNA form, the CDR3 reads TGTGCCAGCAGCGTAGAAGGGACTTTCAGCTACGAGCAGTACTTC. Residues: CASSVEGTFSYEQYF.

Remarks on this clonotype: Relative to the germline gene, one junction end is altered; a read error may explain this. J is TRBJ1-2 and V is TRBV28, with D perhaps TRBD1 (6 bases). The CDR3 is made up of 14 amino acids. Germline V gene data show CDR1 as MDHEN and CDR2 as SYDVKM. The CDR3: CASWGGARNFGYTF. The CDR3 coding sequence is TGTGCCAGCTGGGGGGGGGCCAGGAACTTTGGCTACACCTTC.

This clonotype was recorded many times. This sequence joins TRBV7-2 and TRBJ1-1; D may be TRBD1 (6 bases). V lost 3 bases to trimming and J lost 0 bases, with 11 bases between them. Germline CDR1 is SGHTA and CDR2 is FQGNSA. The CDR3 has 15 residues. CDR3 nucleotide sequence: TGTGCCAGCAGCTTTGCCCCAGGGGTGAACACTGAAGCTTTCTTT. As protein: CASSFAPGVNTEAFF.

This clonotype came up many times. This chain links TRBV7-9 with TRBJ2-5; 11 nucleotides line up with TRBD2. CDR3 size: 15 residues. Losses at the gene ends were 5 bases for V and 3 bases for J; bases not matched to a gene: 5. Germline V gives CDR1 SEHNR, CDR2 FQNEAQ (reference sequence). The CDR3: CASSTRGLAEETQYF. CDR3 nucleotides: TGTGCCAGCAGCACACGGGGACTAGCGGAAGAGACCCAGTACTTC.

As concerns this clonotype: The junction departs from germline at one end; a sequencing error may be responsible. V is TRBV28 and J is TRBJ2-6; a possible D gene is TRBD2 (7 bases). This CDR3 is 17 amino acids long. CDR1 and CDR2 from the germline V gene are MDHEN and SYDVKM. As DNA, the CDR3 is TGTGCCGGCAGTTTAGGGCAGGGGAGGGCTGGGGCCAACGTCCTGACTTTC. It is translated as CAGSLGQGRAGANVLTF.

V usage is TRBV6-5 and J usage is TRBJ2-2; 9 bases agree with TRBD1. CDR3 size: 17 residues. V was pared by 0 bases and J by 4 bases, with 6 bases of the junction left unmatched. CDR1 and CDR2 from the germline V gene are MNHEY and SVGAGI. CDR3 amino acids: CASSYSRQGGSTGELFF. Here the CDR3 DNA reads TGTGCCAGCAGTTACTCTAGACAGGGGGGGAGCACCGGGGAGCTGTTTTTT.

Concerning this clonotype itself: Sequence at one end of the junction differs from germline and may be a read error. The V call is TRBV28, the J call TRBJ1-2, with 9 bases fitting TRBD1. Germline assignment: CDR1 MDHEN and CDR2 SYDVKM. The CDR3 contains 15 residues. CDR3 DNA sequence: TGTGCCAGCAGTAGCCACAGGGGGCGTAACTATGTCTACACCTTC. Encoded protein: CASSSHRGRNYVYTF.

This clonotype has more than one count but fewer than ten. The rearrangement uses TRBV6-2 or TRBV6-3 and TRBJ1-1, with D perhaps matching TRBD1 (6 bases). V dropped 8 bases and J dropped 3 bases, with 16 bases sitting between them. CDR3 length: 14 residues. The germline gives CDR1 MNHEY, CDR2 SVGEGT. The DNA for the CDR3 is TGTGCCAGCGGTCGACAGGTGAAGGACACTGAAGCTTTCTTT. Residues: CASGRQVKDTEAFF.

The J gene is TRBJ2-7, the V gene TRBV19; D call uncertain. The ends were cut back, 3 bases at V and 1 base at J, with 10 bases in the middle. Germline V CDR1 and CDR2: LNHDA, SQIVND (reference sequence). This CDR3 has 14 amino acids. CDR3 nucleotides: TGTGCCAGTAGTATCCGCGTCCAATCCTACGAGCAGTACTTC. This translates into CASSIRVQSYEQYF.

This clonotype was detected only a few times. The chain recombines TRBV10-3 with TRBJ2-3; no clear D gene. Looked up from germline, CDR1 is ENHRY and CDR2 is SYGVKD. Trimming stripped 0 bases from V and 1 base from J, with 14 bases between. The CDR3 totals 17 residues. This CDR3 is CAISESKGAVGTDTQYF. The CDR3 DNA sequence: TGTGCCATCAGTGAGTCGAAAGGCGCCGTTGGCACAGATACGCAGTATTTT.

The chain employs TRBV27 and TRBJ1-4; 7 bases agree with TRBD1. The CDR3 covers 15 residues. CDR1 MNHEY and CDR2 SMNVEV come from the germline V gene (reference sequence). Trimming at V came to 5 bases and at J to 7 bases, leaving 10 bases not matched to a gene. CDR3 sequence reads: CASSPDRAYGEKLFF. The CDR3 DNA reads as TGTGCCAGCAGTCCTGACAGGGCGTACGGTGAAAAACTGTTTTTT. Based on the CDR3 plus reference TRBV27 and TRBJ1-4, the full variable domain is EAQVTQNPRYLITVTGKKLTVTCSQNMNHEYMSWYRQDPGLGLRQIYYSMNVEVTDKGDVPEGYKVSRKEKRNFPLILESPSPNQTSLYFCASSPDRAYGEKLFFGSGTQLSVL.

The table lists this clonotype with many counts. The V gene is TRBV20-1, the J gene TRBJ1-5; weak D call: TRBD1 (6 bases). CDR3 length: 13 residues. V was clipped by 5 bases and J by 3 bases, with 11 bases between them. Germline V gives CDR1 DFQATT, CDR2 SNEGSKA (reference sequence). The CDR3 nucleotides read TGCAGTGCTCCCGGGGGCCCCAATCAGCCCCAGCATTTT. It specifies CSAPGGPNQPQHF.

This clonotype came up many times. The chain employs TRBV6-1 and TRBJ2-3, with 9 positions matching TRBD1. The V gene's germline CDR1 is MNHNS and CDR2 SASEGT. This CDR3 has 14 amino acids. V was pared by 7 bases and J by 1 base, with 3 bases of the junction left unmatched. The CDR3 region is CASKRTGGTDTQYF. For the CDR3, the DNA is TGTGCCAGCAAGCGGACAGGGGGCACAGATACGCAGTATTTT.

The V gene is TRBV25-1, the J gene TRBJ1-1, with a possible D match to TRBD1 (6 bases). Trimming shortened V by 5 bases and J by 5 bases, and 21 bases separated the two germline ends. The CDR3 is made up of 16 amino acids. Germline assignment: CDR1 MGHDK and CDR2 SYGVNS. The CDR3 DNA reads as TGTGCCAGCAGTAAGGGCAGGGGCCGACTATGGACTGAAGCTTTCTTT. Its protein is CASSKGRGRLWTEAFF.

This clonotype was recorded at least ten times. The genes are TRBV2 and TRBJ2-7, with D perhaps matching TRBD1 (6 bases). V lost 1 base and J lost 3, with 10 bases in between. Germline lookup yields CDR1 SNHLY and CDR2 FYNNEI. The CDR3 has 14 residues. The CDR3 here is CASSEDRDVYEQYF. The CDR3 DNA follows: TGTGCCAGCAGTGAAGACAGGGACGTCTACGAGCAGTACTTC.

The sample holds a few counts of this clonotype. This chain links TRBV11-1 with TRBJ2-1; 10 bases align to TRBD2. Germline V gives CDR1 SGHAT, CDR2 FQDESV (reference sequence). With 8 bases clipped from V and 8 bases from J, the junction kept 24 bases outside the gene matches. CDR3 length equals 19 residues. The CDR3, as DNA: TGTGCCAGCGCACCCCCAGATTCAGCGGGGGGGCTTGGAGTGTATGAGCAGTTCTTC. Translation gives CASAPPDSAGGLGVYEQFF.

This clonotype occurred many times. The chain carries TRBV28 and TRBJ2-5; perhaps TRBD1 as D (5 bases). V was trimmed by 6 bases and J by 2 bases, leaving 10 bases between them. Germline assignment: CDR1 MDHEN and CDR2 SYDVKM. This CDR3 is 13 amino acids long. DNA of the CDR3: TGTGCCAGCAGCTCAGGGTTTCAAGAGACCCAGTACTTC. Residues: CASSSGFQETQYF.

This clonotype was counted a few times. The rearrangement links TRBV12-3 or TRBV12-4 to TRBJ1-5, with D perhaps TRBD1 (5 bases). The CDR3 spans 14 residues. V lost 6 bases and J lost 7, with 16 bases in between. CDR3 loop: CASSQGAGGQPQHF. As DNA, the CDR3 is TGTGCCAGCAGCCAAGGGGCCGGCGGACAGCCCCAGCATTTT.

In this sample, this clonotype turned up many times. The CDR3 sequence is CASNLTIAKNIQYF. CDR3 DNA sequence: TGTGCCAGCAACCTAACGATAGCCAAAAACATTCAGTACTTC. The rearrangement uses TRBV11-3 and TRBJ2-4; D is undetermined. The ends were cut back, 7 bases at V and 0 bases at J, with 10 bases in the middle. The CDR3 length is 14 residues. Germline values: CDR1 SGHNT, CDR2 YENEEA.

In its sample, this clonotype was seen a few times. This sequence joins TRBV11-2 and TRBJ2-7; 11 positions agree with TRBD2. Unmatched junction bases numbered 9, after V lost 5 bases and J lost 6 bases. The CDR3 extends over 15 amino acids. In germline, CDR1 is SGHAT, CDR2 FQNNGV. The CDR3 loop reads CASSLSGRALSEQYF. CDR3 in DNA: TGTGCCAGCAGCCTTAGCGGGAGGGCCCTATCCGAGCAGTACTTC.

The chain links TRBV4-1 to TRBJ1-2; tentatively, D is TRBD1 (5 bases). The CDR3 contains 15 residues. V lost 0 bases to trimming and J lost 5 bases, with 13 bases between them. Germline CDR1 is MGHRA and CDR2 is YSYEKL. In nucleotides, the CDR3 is TGCGCCAGCAGCCAAGATGACTTAGGGGTTTATGGCTACACCTTC. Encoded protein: CASSQDDLGVYGYTF.

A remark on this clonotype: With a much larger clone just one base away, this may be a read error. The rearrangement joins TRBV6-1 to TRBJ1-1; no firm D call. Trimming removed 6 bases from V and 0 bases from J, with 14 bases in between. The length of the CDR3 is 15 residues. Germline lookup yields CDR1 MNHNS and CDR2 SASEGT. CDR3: CASRSRWRVNTEAFF. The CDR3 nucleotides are TGTGCCAGCAGAAGCAGGTGGCGGGTGAACACTGAAGCTTTCTTT.

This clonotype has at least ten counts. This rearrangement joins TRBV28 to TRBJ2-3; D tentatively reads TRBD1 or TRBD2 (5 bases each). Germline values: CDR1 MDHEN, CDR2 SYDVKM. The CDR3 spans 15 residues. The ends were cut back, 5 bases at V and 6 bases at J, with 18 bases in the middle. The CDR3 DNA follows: TGTGCCAGCAGTCCGAGCCCTTTAGGGACGGATACGCAGTATTTT. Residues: CASSPSPLGTDTQYF.

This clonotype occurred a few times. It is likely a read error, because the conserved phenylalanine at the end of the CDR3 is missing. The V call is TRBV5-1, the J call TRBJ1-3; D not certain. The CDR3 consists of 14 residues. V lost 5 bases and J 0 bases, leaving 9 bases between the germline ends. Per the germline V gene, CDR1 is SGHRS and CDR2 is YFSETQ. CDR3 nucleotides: TGCGCCAGCAGTGAGGCGGGCTCTGGAAACACCATATATTCT. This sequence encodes CASSEAGSGNTIYS.

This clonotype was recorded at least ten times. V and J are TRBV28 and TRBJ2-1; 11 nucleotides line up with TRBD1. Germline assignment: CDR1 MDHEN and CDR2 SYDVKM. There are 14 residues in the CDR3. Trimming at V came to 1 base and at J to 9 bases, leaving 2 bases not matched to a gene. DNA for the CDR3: TGTGCCAGCAGTTTATTGGGGACAGGGGGTGAGCAGTTCTTC. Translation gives CASSLLGTGGEQFF.

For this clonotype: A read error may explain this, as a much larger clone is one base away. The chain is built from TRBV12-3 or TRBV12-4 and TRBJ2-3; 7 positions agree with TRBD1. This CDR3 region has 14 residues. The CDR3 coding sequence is TGTGCCAGCAGTTACCGGGACAGCACAGATACGCGGTATTTT. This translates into CASSYRDSTDTRYF.